Described below is a single TCR beta chain sequence and its context. The antigen is unknown. TCR cDNA, made by 5'RACE template switching, carried an added universal primer site and UMIs. Using its own MiXCR run on the 5' RACE reads, TCRdb lists one record per CDR3 protein. The table shows 450,000 to 650,000 distinct CDR3 sequences, with around a fifth occurring only once. This CDR3 comprises 15 residues. CDR1 is SGHTA, CDR2 FQGNSA, per germline. V was shortened by 3 bases and J by 1 base, with 12 bases between the two germline ends. This sample was included in a study of T cells after yellow fever vaccination. Study as a whole: Preparation of the low-cell-number fractions used SMART-Seq v4 Ultra Low Input. General study results and limits: High-abundance clonotypes from the bulk population could contaminate FACS-sorted repertoires. Most clones from primary vaccination were detected again post-booster (almost 98% CD4, about 85% CD8).

The sequencing here drew on PBMCs, taken less than 25 days after the first yellow fever vaccination. The chain combines TRBV7-2 with TRBJ1-1; D possibly corresponds to TRBD1 (5 bases). The source is a man aged 18 to 30 who received the YFV17D yellow fever vaccine. Here the CDR3 reads CASSFVRQGNTEAFF. The CDR3 DNA follows: TGTGCCAGCAGCTTCGTTAGGCAGGGGAACACTGAAGCTTTCTTT. Full variable domain (outside the CDR3, taken from reference TRBV7-2 and TRBJ1-1): GAGVSQSPSNKVTEKGKDVELRCDPISGHTALYWYRQSLGQGLEFLIYFQGNSAPDKSGLPSDRFSAERTGGSVSTLTIQRTQQEDSAVYLCASSFVRQGNTEAFFGQGTRLTVV.